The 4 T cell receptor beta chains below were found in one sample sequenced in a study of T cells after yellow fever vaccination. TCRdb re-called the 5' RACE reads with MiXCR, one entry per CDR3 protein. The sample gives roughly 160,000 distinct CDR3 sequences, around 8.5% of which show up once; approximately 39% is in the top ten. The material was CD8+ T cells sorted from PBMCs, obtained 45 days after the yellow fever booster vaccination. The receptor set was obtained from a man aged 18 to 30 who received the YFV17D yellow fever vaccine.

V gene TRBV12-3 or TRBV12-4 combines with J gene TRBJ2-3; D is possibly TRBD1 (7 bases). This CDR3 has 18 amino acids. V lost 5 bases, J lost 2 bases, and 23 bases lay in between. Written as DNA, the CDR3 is TGTGCCAGCAGTCCGACGGGGGTCCCTGAGGGGGCCACAGATACGCAGTATTTT. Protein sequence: CASSPTGVPEGATDTQYF.

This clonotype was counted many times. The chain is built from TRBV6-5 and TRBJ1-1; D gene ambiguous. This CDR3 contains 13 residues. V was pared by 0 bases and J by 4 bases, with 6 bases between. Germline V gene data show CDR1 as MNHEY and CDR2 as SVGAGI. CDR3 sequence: CASSYSMGTEAFF. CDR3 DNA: TGTGCCAGCAGTTACTCGATGGGCACTGAAGCTTTCTTT.

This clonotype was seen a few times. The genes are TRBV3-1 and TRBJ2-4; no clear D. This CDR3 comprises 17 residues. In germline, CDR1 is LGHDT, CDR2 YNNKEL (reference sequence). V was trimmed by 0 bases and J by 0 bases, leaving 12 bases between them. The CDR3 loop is CASSQEGRWRAKNIQYF. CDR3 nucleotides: TGTGCCAGCAGCCAAGAAGGTCGATGGAGAGCCAAAAACATTCAGTACTTC.

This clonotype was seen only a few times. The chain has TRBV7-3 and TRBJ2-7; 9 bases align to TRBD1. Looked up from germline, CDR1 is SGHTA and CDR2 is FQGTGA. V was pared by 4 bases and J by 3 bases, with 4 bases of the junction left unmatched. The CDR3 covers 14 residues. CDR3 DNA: TGTGCCAGCAGCTGGGCGGGACAGGGCTACGAGCAGTACGTC. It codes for CASSWAGQGYEQYV.